Each of the 6 T cell receptor beta chains below was sequenced from the same sample in a study of patients and donors after allogeneic stem cell transplantation. TCRdb called the RT-PCR reads again in MiXCR, with one record for every CDR3 protein. In the table there are approximately 430,000 distinct CDR3 sequences, around 15% of which are singletons. The specimen sequenced was blood, either unsorted or a sorted T cell fraction (not recorded which). All receptors come from a human donor who was either an allogeneic HSCT recipient or a stem cell or donor lymphocyte infusion donor (not recorded which). It is not recorded whose cells these are; they may come from a transplant donor.

This clonotype was found many times. V gene TRBV4-1 combines with J gene TRBJ2-3; 7 bases are a match to TRBD2. The CDR3 has 17 residues. The V gene end was trimmed by 0 bases and the J gene end by 4 bases; junction bases not matched to a gene: 10. Germline-derived CDR1 and CDR2 are MGHRA and YSYEKL. The DNA of the CDR3 is TGCGCCAGCAGCCAAGAAGCCCCTTCCCGGGGGGCAGATACGCAGTATTTT. It yields the protein CASSQEAPSRGADTQYF.

The chain employs TRBV20-1 and TRBJ2-7; possibly TRBD1 for D (5 bases). The V end lost 5 bases, the J end lost 0 bases, and 17 bases lay between the germline ends. CDR1 is DFQATT and CDR2 is SNEGSKA in the germline V gene (reference sequence). This CDR3 comprises 15 residues. This CDR3 is CSAPKTEFFSYEQYF. CDR3 nucleotide sequence: TGCAGTGCTCCAAAGACAGAGTTTTTCTCCTACGAGCAGTACTTC.

In this sample, this clonotype turned up a few times. V and J are TRBV29-1 and TRBJ1-2, with D hard to call. Germline V gene data show CDR1 as SQVTM and CDR2 as ANQGSEA. The CDR3 totals 11 residues. V was pared by 3 bases and J by 4 bases, with 6 bases between. CDR3 sequence (DNA): TGCAGCGTTGACCCGGGCTATGGCTACACCTTC. It is translated as CSVDPGYGYTF.

The chain carries TRBV19 and TRBJ2-1, with D possibly TRBD1 on 6 matching bases. The CDR3 spans 17 residues. V lost 5 bases to trimming and J lost 1 base, with 18 bases between them. In germline, CDR1 is LNHDA, CDR2 SQIVND (reference sequence). The CDR3: CASSPPPRGASYNEQFF. The CDR3 nucleotides are TGTGCCAGTAGTCCCCCCCCCAGGGGAGCATCCTACAATGAGCAGTTCTTC. Variable domain in full (rest from reference TRBV19 and TRBJ2-1): DGGITQSPKYLFRKEGQNVTLSCEQNLNHDAMYWYRQDPGQGLRLIYYSQIVNDFQKGDIAEGYSVSREKKESFPLTVTSAQKNPTAFYLCASSPPPRGASYNEQFFGPGTRLTVL.

In its sample, this clonotype was seen a few times. V gene TRBV4-1 combines with J gene TRBJ1-1; D remains unclear. From germline, CDR1 is MGHRA and CDR2 YSYEKL. V lost 0 bases to trimming and J lost 9 bases, with 5 bases between them. This CDR3 region has 11 residues. CDR3 region: CASSQEFKAFF. The CDR3 nucleotides read TGCGCCAGCAGCCAAGAGTTTAAAGCTTTCTTT.

The chain carries TRBV25-1 and TRBJ1-4; D unclear. The CDR3 covers 15 residues. Trimming pared 6 bases from V and 2 bases from J, leaving 13 bases between. Germline V gene sequence: CDR1 MGHDK, CDR2 SYGVNS. Here the CDR3 DNA reads TGTGCCAGCAGCCACTCTTACAGTACTAATGAAAAACTGTTTTTT. It is translated as CASSHSYSTNEKLFF.